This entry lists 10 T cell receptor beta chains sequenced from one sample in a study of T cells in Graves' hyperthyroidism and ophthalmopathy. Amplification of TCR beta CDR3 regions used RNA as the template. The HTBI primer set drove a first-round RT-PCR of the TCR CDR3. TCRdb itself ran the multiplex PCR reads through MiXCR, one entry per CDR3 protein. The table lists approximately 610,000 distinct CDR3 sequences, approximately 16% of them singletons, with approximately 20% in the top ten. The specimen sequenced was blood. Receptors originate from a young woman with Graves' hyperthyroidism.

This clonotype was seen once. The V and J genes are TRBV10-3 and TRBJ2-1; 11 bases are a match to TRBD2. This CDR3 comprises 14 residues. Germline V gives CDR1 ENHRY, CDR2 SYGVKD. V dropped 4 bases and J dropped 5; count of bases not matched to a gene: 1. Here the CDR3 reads CAISGGLADNEQFF. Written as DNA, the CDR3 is TGTGCCATCAGTGGGGGACTAGCGGACAATGAGCAGTTCTTC.

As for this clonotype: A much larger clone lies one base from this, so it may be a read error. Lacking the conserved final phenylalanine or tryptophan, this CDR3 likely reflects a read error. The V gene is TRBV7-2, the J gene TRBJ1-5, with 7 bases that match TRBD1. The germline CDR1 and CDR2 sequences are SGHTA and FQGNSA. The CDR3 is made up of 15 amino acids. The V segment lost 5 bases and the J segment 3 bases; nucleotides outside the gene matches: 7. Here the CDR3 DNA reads TGTGCCAGCAGCAGCGGGACAGCTACCAATCAGCCCCAGCATTCT. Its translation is CASSSGTATNQPQHS.

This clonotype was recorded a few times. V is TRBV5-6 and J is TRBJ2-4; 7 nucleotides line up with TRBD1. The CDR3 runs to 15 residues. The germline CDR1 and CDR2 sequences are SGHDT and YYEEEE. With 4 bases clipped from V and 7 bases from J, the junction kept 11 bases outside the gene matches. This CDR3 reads CASSTYRGWGNIQYF. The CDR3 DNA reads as TGTGCCAGCAGCACGTACAGGGGTTGGGGGAACATTCAGTACTTC.

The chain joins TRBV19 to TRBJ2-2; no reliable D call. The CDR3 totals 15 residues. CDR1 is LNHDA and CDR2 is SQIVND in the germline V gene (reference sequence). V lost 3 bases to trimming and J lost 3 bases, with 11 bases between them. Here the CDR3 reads CASSIPRTDTGELFF. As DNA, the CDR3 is TGTGCCAGTAGTATTCCCAGGACGGACACCGGGGAGCTGTTTTTT.

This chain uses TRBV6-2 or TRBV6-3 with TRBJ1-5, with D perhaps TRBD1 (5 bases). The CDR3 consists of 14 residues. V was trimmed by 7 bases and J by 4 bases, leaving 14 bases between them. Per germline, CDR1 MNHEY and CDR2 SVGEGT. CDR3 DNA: TGTGCCAGCATTCAGGGCTGGGGGAATCAGCCCCAGCATTTT. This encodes CASIQGWGNQPQHF.

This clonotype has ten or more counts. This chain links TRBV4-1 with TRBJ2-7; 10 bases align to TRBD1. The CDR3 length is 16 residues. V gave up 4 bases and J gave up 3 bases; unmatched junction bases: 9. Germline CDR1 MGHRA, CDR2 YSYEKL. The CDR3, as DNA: TGCGCCAGCAGCCGCGACCCGGGACAGGGGTTCTACGAGCAGTACTTC. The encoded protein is CASSRDPGQGFYEQYF.

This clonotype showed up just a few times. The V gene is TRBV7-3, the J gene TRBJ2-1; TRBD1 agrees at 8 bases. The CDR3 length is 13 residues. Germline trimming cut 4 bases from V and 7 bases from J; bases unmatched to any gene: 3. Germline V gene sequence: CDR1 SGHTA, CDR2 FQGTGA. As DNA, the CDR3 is TGTGCCAGCAGCTCGACAGGGGCGAATGAGCAGTTCTTC. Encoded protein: CASSSTGANEQFF.

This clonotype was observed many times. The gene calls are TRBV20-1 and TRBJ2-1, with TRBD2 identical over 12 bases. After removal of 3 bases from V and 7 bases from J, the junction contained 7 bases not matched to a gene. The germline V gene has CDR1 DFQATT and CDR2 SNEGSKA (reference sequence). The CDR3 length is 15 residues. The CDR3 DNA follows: TGCAGTGCTAGGGGGGCTAGCGGGAGGGCAAATGAGCAGTTCTTC. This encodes CSARGASGRANEQFF.

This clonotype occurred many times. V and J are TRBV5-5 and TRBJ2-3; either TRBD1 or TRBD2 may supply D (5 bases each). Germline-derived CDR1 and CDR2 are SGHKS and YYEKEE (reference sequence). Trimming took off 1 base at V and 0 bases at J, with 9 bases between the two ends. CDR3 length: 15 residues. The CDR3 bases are TGTGCCAGCAGCTTGACGGGGCCTAGCACAGATACGCAGTATTTT. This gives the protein CASSLTGPSTDTQYF.

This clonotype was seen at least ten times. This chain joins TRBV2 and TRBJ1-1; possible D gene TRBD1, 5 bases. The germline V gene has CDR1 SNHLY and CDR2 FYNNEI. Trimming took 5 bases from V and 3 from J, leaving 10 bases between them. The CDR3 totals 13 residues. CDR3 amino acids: CASSTRVDTEAFF. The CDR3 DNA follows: TGTGCCAGCAGTACCAGGGTAGACACTGAAGCTTTCTTT.